The rows below give T cell receptor beta chains drawn from one sample of a study of glioma-infiltrating T cells after dendritic cell vaccination. Measured with immunoSEQ multiplex PCR; TCRdb has only the in-frame clones, and not every one. The table has about 82,000 clones, 80% to 85% seen once; the top ten hold about 6.8%. The sample consisted of blood, taken after dendritic cell vaccination. The receptor source for this set is a human donor with glioblastoma. Both conserved end residues are part of each CDR3. The D gene is left open where the match is weak. Not every row has a clone size; where given, it reads once, few, many or a size class.

j_call d_call cdr3_length clone_size v_call cdr3_nt cdr3_aa
TRBJ2-2 NA 15 NA TRBV27 TGTGCCAGCAGTGACGTTATGAGGGCCACCGGGGAGCTGTTTTTT CASSDVMRATGELFF
TRBJ2-2 NA 15 NA TRBV2 TGTGCCAGCAAGGAGGTCTCTACGAACACCGGGGAGCTGTTTTTT CASKEVSTNTGELFF
TRBJ1-2 NA 14 few TRBV18 TGTGCCAGCTCACCAGGAGAGACGTCCTCGGGCTACACCTTC CASSPGETSSGYTF
TRBJ1-6 NA 14 NA TRBV9 TGTGCCAGCAGCGAGGGGGTCCATGAGTCACCCCTCCACTTT CASSEGVHESPLHF
TRBJ1-1 NA 15 few TRBV2 TGTGCCAGCAGCGTGGAGGACAGTGCGAACACTGAAGCTTTCTTT CASSVEDSANTEAFF
TRBJ2-5 TRBD2 16 few TRBV7-6 TGTGCCAGCAGCTTACTAGGCGGGGGGGCTCAAGAGACCCAGTACTTC CASSLLGGGAQETQYF
TRBJ2-1 NA 14 NA TRBV15 TGTGCCACCAGCATACAGCACTCCTACAATGAGCAGTTCTTC CATSIQHSYNEQFF
TRBJ1-3 NA 15 NA TRBV5-1 TGCGCCAGCAGCCCCCAGGGCCCTCCTGGAAACACCATATATTTT CASSPQGPPGNTIYF
TRBJ1-2 NA 12 NA TRBV6-6 TGTGCCAGCACTGAGGGTAACTATGGCTACACCTTC CASTEGNYGYTF
TRBJ1-2 TRBD1 12 NA TRBV2 TGTGCCAGGGGACAGAGTGACTATGGCTACACCTTC CARGQSDYGYTF
TRBJ2-1 NA 15 once TRBV4-1 TGCGCCAGCAGCCAAGAGCCGGGAAGTTACAATGAGCAGTTCTTC CASSQEPGSYNEQFF
TRBJ1-5 NA 15 NA TRBV2 TGTGCCAGCACCCGGACAGCTTATAGCAATCAGCCCCAGCATTTT CASTRTAYSNQPQHF
TRBJ2-7 NA 14 NA TRBV4-3 TGCGCCAGCAGCCAAGATCTTCAGGGGGGCGAGCAGTACTTC CASSQDLQGGEQYF
TRBJ1-2 TRBD1 16 NA TRBV5-1 TGCGCCAGCAGCTTGGAGGGACAGGGAACTAACTATGGCTACACCTTC CASSLEGQGTNYGYTF
TRBJ1-2 TRBD1 18 NA TRBV30 TGTGCCTGGGCTTCACCTACGGGGACAGGGGTATTGAACTATGGCTACACCTTC CAWASPTGTGVLNYGYTF
TRBJ1-2 NA 16 few TRBV7-9 TGTGCCAGCAGCTTAGCGAACGGGGATGGAAACTATGGCTACACCTTC CASSLANGDGNYGYTF
TRBJ1-4 NA 12 NA TRBV30 TGTGCCTGGAGTGCCGCGGGCCCTCCCCTGTTTTTT CAWSAAGPPLFF
TRBJ1-1 TRBD1 14 NA TRBV7-3 TGTGCCAGCAGCTTAGGGACAGAAGGCACTGAAGCTTTCTTT CASSLGTEGTEAFF
TRBJ1-2 NA 14 once TRBV7-2 TGTGCCAGCAGCAACGTGGGCACGAACTATGGCTACACCTTC CASSNVGTNYGYTF
TRBJ2-5 NA 13 NA TRBV5-6 TGTGCCAGCAGCTTGGCCGGGGGAGAGACCCAGTACTTC CASSLAGGETQYF
TRBJ2-7 NA 12 NA TRBV10-3 TGTGCCATCAGGCAGACAGACTACGAGCAGTACTTC CAIRQTDYEQYF
TRBJ1-1 NA 14 NA TRBV7-2 TGTGCCAGCAGCTTAGACGGGATAAACACTGAAGCTTTCTTT CASSLDGINTEAFF
TRBJ1-2 TRBD1 16 NA TRBV30 TGTGCCTCAGAGGGGACAGGGGCCGGGGTGGAATATGGCTACACCTTC CASEGTGAGVEYGYTF
TRBJ2-3 NA 14 NA TRBV12-5 TGTGCTAGTGGTTTGAGGAGTGGCACAGATACGCAGTATTTT CASGLRSGTDTQYF
TRBJ2-1 TRBD1 13 NA TRBV2 TGTGCCAGCAGGATGGACAGGGAGAATAAGCAGTTCTTC CASRMDRENKQFF
TRBJ2-1 TRBD1 14 NA TRBV2 TGTGCCAGCAGGCCGGGACAGGCATACAATGAGCAGTTCTTC CASRPGQAYNEQFF
TRBJ2-7 NA 15 NA TRBV7-2 TGTGCCAGCAGCTTAGTTGGTTCATCTTTAGACGAGCAGTACTTC CASSLVGSSLDEQYF
TRBJ1-4 TRBD1 14 NA TRBV5-4 TGTGCCAGCAGCATGGACAGGGGGAGTGAAAAACTGTTTTTT CASSMDRGSEKLFF
TRBJ1-1 TRBD1 15 NA TRBV5-1 TGCGCCAGCAGCTTGTCGGGGACAGTGAACACTGAAGCTTTCTTT CASSLSGTVNTEAFF
TRBJ2-2 TRBD1 15 NA TRBV4-1 TGCGCCAGCAGCCAACGCACAGGGGACACCGGGGAGCTGTTTTTT CASSQRTGDTGELFF
TRBJ1-5 TRBD1 17 few TRBV19 TGTGCCAGTAGTGAGGGACAGGGGGCCTATAGCAATCAGCCCCAGCATTTT CASSEGQGAYSNQPQHF
TRBJ2-5 NA 15 NA TRBV30 TGTGCTGCGGTTATGATCGGGGGGCCCCAAGAGACCCAGTACTTC CAAVMIGGPQETQYF
TRBJ1-6 TRBD1 15 few TRBV5-1 TGCGCCAGCAGCTCAACGACAGGGGCCAATTCACCCCTCCACTTT CASSSTTGANSPLHF